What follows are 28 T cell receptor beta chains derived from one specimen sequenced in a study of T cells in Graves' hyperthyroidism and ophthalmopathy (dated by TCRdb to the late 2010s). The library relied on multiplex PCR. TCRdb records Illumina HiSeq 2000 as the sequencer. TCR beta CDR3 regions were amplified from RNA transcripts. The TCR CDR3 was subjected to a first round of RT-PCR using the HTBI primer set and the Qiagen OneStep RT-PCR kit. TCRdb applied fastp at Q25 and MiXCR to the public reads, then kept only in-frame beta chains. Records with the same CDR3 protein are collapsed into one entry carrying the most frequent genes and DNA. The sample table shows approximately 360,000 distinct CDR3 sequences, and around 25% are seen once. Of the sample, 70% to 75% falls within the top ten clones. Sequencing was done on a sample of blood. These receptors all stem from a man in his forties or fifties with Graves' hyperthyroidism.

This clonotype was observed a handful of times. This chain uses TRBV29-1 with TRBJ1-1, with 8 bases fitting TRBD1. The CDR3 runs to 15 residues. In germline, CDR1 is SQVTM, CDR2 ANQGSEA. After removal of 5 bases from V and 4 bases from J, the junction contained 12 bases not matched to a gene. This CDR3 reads CSVLDRGSTGTEAFF. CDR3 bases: TGCAGCGTTCTCGACAGGGGTTCTACTGGCACTGAAGCTTTCTTT.

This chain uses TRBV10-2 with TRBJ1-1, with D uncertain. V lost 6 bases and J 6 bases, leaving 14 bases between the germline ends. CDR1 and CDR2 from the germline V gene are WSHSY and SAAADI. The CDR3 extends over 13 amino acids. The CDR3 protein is CASREAQHAEAFF. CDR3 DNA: TGCGCCAGCAGAGAGGCTCAGCACGCTGAAGCTTTCTTT.

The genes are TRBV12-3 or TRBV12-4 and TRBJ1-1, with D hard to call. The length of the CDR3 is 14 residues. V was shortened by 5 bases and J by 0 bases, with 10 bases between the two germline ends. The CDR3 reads CASSVRQVNTEAFF. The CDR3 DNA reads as TGTGCCAGCAGTGTCCGTCAGGTGAACACTGAAGCTTTCTTT.

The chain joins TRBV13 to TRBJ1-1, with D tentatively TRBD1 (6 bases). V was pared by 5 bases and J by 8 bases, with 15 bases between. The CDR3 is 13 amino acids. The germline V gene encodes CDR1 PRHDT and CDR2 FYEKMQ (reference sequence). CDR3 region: CASSPGTPKEAFF. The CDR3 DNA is TGTGCCAGCAGCCCTGGGACACCAAAAGAAGCTTTCTTT.

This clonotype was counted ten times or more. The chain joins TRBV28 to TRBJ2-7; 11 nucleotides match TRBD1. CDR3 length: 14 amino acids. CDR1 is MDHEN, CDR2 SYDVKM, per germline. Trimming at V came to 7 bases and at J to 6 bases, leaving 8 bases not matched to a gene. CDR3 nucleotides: TGTGCCAGCACCATCGGGACAGGGGGACTCGAGCAGTACTTC. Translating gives CASTIGTGGLEQYF.

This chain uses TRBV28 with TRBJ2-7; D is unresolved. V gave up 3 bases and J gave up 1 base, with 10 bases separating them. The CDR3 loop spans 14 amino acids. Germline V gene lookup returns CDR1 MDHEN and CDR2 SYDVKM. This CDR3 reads CASSFQENSYEQYF. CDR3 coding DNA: TGTGCCAGCAGTTTCCAAGAAAATTCCTACGAGCAGTACTTC.

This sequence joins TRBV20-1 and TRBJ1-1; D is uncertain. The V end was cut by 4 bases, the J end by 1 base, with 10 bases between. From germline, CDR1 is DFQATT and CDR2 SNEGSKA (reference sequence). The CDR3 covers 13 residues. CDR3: CSATDIQNTEAFF. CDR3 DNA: TGCAGTGCTACAGACATCCAGAACACTGAAGCTTTCTTT.

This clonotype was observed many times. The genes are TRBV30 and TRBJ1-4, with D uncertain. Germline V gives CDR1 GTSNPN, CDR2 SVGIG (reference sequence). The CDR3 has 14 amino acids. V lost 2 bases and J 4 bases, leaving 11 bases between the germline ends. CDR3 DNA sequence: TGTGCCTGGAGTCGGACGGGCGTTAATGAAAAACTGTTTTTT. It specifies CAWSRTGVNEKLFF.

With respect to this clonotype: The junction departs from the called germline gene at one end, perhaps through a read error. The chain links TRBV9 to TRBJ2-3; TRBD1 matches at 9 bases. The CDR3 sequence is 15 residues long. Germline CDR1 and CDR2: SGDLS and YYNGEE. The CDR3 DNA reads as TGTACCAGCAGCGATCGGACAGGGGTGGCAGATACGCAGTATTTT. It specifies CTSSDRTGVADTQYF. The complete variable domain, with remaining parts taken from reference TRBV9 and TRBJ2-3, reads DSGVTQTPKHLITATGQRVTLRCSPRSGDLSVYWYQQSLDQGLQFLIQYYNGEERAKGNILERFSAQQFPDLHSELNLSSLELGDSALYFCTSSDRTGVADTQYFGPGTRLTVL.

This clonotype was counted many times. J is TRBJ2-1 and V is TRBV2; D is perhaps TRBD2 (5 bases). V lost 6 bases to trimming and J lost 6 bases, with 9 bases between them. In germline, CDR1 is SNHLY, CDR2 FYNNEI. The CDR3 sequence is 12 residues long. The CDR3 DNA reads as TGTGCCAGCAGGGGAGATGGCAATGAGCAGTTCTTC. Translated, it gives CASRGDGNEQFF.

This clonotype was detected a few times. The CDR3 loop is CASSLDPEGGGSEQYF. The DNA for the CDR3 is TGTGCCAGCAGCTTAGACCCCGAGGGTGGAGGGAGCGAGCAGTACTTC. The V and J genes are TRBV11-2 and TRBJ2-7, with D possibly TRBD2 on 6 matching bases. This CDR3 contains 16 residues. The germline CDR1 and CDR2 sequences are SGHAT and FQNNGV. The V and J ends lost 0 bases and 6 bases respectively, with 18 bases between them.

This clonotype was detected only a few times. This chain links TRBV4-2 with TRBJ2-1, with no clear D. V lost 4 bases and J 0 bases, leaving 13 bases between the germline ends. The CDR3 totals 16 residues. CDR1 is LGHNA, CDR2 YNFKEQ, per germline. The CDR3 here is CASSPQAASSYNEQFF. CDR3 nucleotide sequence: TGTGCCAGCAGCCCCCAAGCCGCGAGCTCCTACAATGAGCAGTTCTTC.

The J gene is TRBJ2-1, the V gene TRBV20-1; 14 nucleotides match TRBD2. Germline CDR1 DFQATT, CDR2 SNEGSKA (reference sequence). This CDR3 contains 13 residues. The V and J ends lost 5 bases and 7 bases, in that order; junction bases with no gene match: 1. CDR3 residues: CSAGTSGGNEQFF. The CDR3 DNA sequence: TGCAGTGCTGGGACTAGCGGGGGAAATGAGCAGTTCTTC.

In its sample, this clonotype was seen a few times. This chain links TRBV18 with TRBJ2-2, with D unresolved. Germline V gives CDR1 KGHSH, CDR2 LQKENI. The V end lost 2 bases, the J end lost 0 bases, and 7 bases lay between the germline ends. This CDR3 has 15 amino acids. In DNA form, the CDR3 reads TGTGCCAGCTCACCAGCGACGACGAACACCGGGGAGCTGTTTTTT. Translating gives CASSPATTNTGELFF.

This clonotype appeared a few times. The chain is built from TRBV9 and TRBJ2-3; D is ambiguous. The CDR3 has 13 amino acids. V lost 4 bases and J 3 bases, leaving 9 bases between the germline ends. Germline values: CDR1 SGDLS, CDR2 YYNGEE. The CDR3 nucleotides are TGTGCCAGCAGCCCCCCGCGGACAGATACGCAGTATTTT. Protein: CASSPPRTDTQYF. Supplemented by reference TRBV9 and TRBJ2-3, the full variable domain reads DSGVTQTPKHLITATGQRVTLRCSPRSGDLSVYWYQQSLDQGLQFLIQYYNGEERAKGNILERFSAQQFPDLHSELNLSSLELGDSALYFCASSPPRTDTQYFGPGTRLTVL.

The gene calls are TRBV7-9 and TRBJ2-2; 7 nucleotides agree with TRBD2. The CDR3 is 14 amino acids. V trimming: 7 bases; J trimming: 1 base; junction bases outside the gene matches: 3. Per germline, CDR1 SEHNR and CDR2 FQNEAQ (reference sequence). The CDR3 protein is CASKPGGNTGELFF. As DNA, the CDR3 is TGTGCCAGCAAACCGGGAGGGAACACCGGGGAGCTGTTTTTT. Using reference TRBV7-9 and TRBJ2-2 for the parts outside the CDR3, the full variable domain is DTGVSQNPRHKITKRGQNVTFRCDPISEHNRLYWYRQTLGQGPEFLTYFQNEAQLEKSRLLSDRFSAERPKGSFSTLEIQRTEQGDSAMYLCASKPGGNTGELFFGEGSRLTVL.

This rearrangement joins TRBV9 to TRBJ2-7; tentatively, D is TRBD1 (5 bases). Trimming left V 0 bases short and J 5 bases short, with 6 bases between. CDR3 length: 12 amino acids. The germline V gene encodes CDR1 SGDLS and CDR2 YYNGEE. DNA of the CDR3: TGTGCCAGCAGCGTAGGGGGCAACGAGCAGTACTTC. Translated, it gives CASSVGGNEQYF.

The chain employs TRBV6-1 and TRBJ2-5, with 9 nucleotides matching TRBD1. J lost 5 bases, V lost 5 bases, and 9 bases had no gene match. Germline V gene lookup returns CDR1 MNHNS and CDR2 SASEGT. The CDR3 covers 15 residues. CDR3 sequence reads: CASSNDGTGRETQYF. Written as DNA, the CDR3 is TGTGCCAGCAGTAATGATGGGACAGGGAGGGAGACCCAGTACTTC.

The CDR3 DNA reads as TGTGCCAGCTCACCGTTACCCGGGACTAGCGCCCTAGACCGAGTCGGGGAGCTGTTTTTT. This gives the protein CASSPLPGTSALDRVGELFF. The genes are TRBV18 and TRBJ2-2; 10 nucleotides line up with TRBD2. The V segment lost 3 bases and the J segment 7 bases; nucleotides outside the gene matches: 20. In germline, CDR1 is KGHSH, CDR2 LQKENI. The length of the CDR3 is 20 residues. Together with reference TRBV18 and TRBJ2-2, the CDR3 gives the full variable domain: NAGVMQNPRHLVRRRGQEARLRCSPMKGHSHVYWYRQLPEEGLKFMVYLQKENIIDESGMPKERFSAEFPKEGPSILRIQQVVRGDSAAYFCASSPLPGTSALDRVGELFFGEGSRLTVL.

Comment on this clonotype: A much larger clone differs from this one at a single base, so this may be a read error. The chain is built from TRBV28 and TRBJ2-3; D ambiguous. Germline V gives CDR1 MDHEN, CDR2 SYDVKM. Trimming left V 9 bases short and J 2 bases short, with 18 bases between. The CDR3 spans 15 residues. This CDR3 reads CASVLSDGYTDTQYF. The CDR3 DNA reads TGTGCCAGTGTTTTGTCGGACGGGTACACAGATACGCAGTATTTT.

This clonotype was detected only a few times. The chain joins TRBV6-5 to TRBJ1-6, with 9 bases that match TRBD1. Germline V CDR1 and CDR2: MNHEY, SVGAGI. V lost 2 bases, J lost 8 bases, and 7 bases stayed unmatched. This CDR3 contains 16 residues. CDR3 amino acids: CASSYDPGTGYSPLHF. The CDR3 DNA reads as TGTGCCAGCAGTTACGATCCCGGGACAGGGTATTCACCCCTCCACTTT.

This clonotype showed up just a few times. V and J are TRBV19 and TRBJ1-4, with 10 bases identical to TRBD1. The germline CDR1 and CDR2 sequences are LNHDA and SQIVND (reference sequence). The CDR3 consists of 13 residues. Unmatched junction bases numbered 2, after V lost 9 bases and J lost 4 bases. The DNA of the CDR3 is TGTGCCAGCAGGGACAGGGGTAATGAAAAACTGTTTTTT. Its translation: CASRDRGNEKLFF.

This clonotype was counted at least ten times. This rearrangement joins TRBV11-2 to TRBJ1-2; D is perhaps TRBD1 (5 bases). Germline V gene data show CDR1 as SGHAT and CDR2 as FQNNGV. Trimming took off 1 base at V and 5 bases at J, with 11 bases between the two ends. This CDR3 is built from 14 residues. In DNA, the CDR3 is TGTGCCAGCAGCTTAGGAGGGGCGATTTATGGCTACACCTTC. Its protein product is CASSLGGAIYGYTF.

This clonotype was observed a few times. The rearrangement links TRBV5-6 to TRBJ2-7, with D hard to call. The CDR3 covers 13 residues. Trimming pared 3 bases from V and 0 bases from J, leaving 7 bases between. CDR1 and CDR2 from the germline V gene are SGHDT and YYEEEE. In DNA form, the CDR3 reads TGTGCCAGCAGCTCCCAGATCTCCTACGAGCAGTACTTC. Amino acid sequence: CASSSQISYEQYF.

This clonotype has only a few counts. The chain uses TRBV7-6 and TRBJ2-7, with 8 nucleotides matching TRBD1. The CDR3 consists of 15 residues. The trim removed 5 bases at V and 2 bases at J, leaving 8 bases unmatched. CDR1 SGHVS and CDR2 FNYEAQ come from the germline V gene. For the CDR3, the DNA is TGTGCCAGCAGCGATCATCAGGGGGCCCCCTACGAGCAGTACTTC. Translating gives CASSDHQGAPYEQYF. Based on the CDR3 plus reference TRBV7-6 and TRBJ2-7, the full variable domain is GAGVSQSPRYKVTKRGQDVALRCDPISGHVSLYWYRQALGQGPEFLTYFNYEAQQDKSGLPNDRFSAERPEGSISTLTIQRTEQRDSAMYRCASSDHQGAPYEQYFGPGTRLTVT.

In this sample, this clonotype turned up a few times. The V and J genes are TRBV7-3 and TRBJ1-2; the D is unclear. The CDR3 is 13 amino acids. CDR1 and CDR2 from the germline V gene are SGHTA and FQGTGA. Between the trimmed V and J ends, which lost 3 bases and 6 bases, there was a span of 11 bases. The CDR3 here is CASSLNQEHGYTF. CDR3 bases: TGTGCCAGCAGCTTGAATCAGGAACATGGCTACACCTTC.

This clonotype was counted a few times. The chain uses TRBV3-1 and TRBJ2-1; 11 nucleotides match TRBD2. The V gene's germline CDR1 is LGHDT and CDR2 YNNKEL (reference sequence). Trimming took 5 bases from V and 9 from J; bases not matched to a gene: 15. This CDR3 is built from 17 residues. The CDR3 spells CASSGAGTSGSRGEQFF. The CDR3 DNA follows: TGTGCCAGCAGCGGAGCCGGGACTAGCGGAAGCAGAGGTGAGCAGTTCTTC.

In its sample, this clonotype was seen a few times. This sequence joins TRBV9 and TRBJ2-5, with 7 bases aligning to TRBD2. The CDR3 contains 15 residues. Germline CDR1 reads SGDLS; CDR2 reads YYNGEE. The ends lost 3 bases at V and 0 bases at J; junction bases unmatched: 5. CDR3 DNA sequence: TGTGCCAGCAGCGACGGCGGGAGCCACCAAGAGACCCAGTACTTC. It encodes CASSDGGSHQETQYF.